A selection of T cell receptor beta chains follows, all from one sample in a study of somatic mutations in cytotoxic T cells in rheumatoid arthritis. The method was immunoSEQ multiplex PCR; TCRdb's version includes in-frame clones alone and lacks a portion of them. The sample lists 12,000 to 15,000 clones; under 95% were seen once. The sequenced sample was CD4+ T cells sorted from blood. Receptors were obtained from a man between 65 and 85 years old with rheumatoid arthritis. Each CDR3 is given with its conserved first and last residue. D genes are given only for firm matches. Part of the rows lack a size; the others show once, few, many or a class for expanded clones.

J,V,D,size,DNA,CDR3
TRBJ2-2,TRBV19,TRBD2,-,TGTGCCAGTAGGGGCGGGAGGTCGGCCACCGGGGAGCTGTTTTTT,CASRGGRSATGELFF
TRBJ2-5,TRBV29-1,-,-,TGCAGCGTTAGCCGTCCCCAAGAGACCCAGTACTTC,CSVSRPQETQYF
TRBJ1-1,TRBV25-1,TRBD1,-,TGTGCCAGCAGTGGAGGGTATGGGACAGGCTCATTGAAAGCTTTCTTT,CASSGGYGTGSLKAFF
TRBJ2-1,TRBV2,TRBD1,once,TGTGCCAGCATGAAAGAACAGGGGGCTGGTGAGCAGTTCTTC,CASMKEQGAGEQFF
TRBJ2-1,TRBV10-2,-,-,TGCGCCAGCAGTGATATCCACAGTGACAATGAGCAGTTCTTC,CASSDIHSDNEQFF
TRBJ1-6,TRBV7-9,TRBD1,-,TGTGCCAGCAGCTTGGGGACAGATAATTCACCCCTCCACTTT,CASSLGTDNSPLHF
TRBJ1-1,TRBV21-1,-,-,TGTGCCAGCAGCAAAAGATCGTCACGGCTAGGAGCTGAAGCTTTCTTT,CASSKRSSRLGAEAFF
TRBJ1-3,TRBV10-2,-,-,TGCGCCAGCAGTGATAATACTGGAAACACCATATATTTT,CASSDNTGNTIYF
TRBJ2-7,TRBV18,TRBD2,-,TGTGCCAGCTCACTCAATAGACTAGCGGGAGAAGGCGAGCAGTACTTC,CASSLNRLAGEGEQYF
TRBJ2-7,TRBV6-5,-,-,TGTGCCAGCAGTTACTCGGACCGGGGTCCGCCCTACGAGCAGTACTTC,CASSYSDRGPPYEQYF
TRBJ2-5,TRBV19,-,-,TGTGCCAGTGCCTCTTCCTTAGCGGCCCAAGAGACCCAGTACTTC,CASASSLAAQETQYF
TRBJ2-1,TRBV27,TRBD2,-,TGTGCCAGCAGTTTAGGAGGGAGGGACAATGAGCAGTTCTTC,CASSLGGRDNEQFF
TRBJ1-2,TRBV2,-,-,TGTGCCAGCAGGACCCCGACAGGCTACTATGGCTACACCTTC,CASRTPTGYYGYTF
TRBJ2-5,TRBV7-8,TRBD1,-,TGTGCCAGCAGCCGGACAGGGGCCCAAGAGACCCAGTACTTC,CASSRTGAQETQYF
TRBJ1-2,TRBV29-1,-,-,TGCAGCGTCGGGCGGGGAGCTAACTATGGCTACACCTTC,CSVGRGANYGYTF
TRBJ1-6,TRBV25-1,TRBD1,few,TGTGCCAGCAGCCGCGACAGGGCTTCGGATTCACCCCTCCACTTT,CASSRDRASDSPLHF
TRBJ2-4,TRBV10-3,-,-,TGTGCCATCAGTGAGAGGCGGGGTCCTATAGCCAAAAACATTCAGTACTTC,CAISERRGPIAKNIQYF
TRBJ1-5,TRBV15,-,-,TGTGCCACCAGCAAGCATAGAGGGACAACCTTTAGCAATCAGCCCCAGCATTTT,CATSKHRGTTFSNQPQHF
TRBJ1-1,TRBV7-8,-,-,TGTGCCAGCAGCCTGCTCTCCAGGGGAAACACTGAAGCTTTCTTT,CASSLLSRGNTEAFF
TRBJ1-5,TRBV19,-,-,TGTGCCAGTGGATGGGTTGGGGCAGGTAGTCAGCCCCAGCATTTT,CASGWVGAGSQPQHF
TRBJ1-1,TRBV7-9,-,-,TGTGCCAGCAGCTCCCATTCGGTGAACACTGAAGCTTTCTTT,CASSSHSVNTEAFF
TRBJ1-4,TRBV5-1,-,few,TGCGCCAGCAGCTTGGATCTGGGGGCAAATGAAAAACTGTTTTTT,CASSLDLGANEKLFF
TRBJ1-2,TRBV7-2,TRBD1,-,TGTGCCAGCAGCTTGGACAGGGGGAACTATGGCTACACCTTC,CASSLDRGNYGYTF
TRBJ2-1,TRBV7-3,TRBD2,-,TGTGCCAGCAGCAGAATAGCGGGAGGGGGCAATGAGCAGTTCTTC,CASSRIAGGGNEQFF
TRBJ1-6,TRBV2,TRBD1,-,TGTGCCAGCAGTGATCGGACAGGCTATAATTCACCCCTCCACTTT,CASSDRTGYNSPLHF
TRBJ2-5,TRBV7-8,TRBD2,-,TGTGCCAGCAGCAAGGGACTAGCGGCTGAAGAGACCCAGTACTTC,CASSKGLAAEETQYF
TRBJ1-5,TRBV10-3,-,-,TGTGCCATCAGTGAGGCTCGGGTGGCCCAGCATTTT,CAISEARVAQHF
TRBJ2-5,TRBV7-9,-,-,TGTGCCAGCAGCCTGCAAGAGACCCAGTACTTC,CASSLQETQYF
TRBJ2-3,TRBV18,-,-,TGTGCCAGCTCACCAAGTCAGAGCACAGATACGCAGTATTTT,CASSPSQSTDTQYF
TRBJ1-1,TRBV2,TRBD1,-,TGTGCCAGCAGTGAACGGGACAGAGCTTTCTTT,CASSERDRAFF
TRBJ1-6,TRBV18,TRBD1,-,TGTGCCAGCTCACCAGACAGGGGATCACCCCTCCACTTT,CASSPDRGSPLHF
TRBJ2-1,TRBV5-1,TRBD2,-,TGCGCCAGCAGCCCTAGCGGGAGAGAACCCAATGAGCAGTTCTTC,CASSPSGREPNEQFF
TRBJ2-7,TRBV28,TRBD2,-,TGTGCCAGCAGTTTTTCGAAGAGCGGGAGGGTCGAGCAGTACTTC,CASSFSKSGRVEQYF
TRBJ1-5,TRBV6-6,-,-,TGTGCCAGCAGTTACTCGGGAGGGGTTAGCAATCAGCCCCAGCATTTT,CASSYSGGVSNQPQHF
TRBJ1-3,TRBV6-5,-,-,TGTGCCAGCAGTTACGACAGCACCTCTGGAAACACCATATATTTT,CASSYDSTSGNTIYF
TRBJ2-3,TRBV9,-,-,TGTGCCAGCGGGGCGGGGGATACGCAGTATTTT,CASGAGDTQYF
TRBJ2-7,TRBV30,TRBD2,-,TGTGCCTGGAGGCGCAGCGGGGGAGTCTACGAGCAGTACTTC,CAWRRSGGVYEQYF
TRBJ2-3,TRBV5-1,-,-,TGCGCCAGCAGACTAGGGGGGGGCCCTAGCACAGATACGCAGTATTTT,CASRLGGGPSTDTQYF
TRBJ2-7,TRBV5-1,-,-,TGCGCCAGCAGCTTGGTTTCAGGGGCAGGCTACGAGCAGTACTTC,CASSLVSGAGYEQYF
TRBJ1-5,TRBV7-2,-,-,TGTGCCAGCAGCTTTGGGCAGGGGTTAAGAGCGGGGGCGCCCCAGCATTTT,CASSFGQGLRAGAPQHF
TRBJ2-1,TRBV2,-,-,TGTGCCAGCAGCCGAAGGGGTTACGAGCAGTTCTTC,CASSRRGYEQFF
TRBJ1-2,TRBV9,-,-,TGTGCCAGCAGCGTAGTTAGGGGTGGCTACACCTTC,CASSVVRGGYTF